What follows are 16 T cell receptor beta chains derived from one specimen sequenced in a study of response to subunit inactivated influenza vaccine. TCRdb reprocessed the RT-PCR reads with MiXCR, giving one entry per CDR3 protein. The table shows about 780,000 distinct CDR3 sequences, with around 18% occurring only once. The material sequenced was PBMCs from blood, taken 4 to 6 days after vaccination. The receptors here all came from a man in his forties or fifties who received an inactivated influenza vaccine.

Note on this clonotype: A junction end diverges from the germline sequence, so it may reflect a read error. The chain couples TRBV7-9 to TRBJ2-3; possibly TRBD2 for D (5 bases). Germline V lookup: CDR1 SEHNR, CDR2 FQNEAQ (reference sequence). CDR3 length equals 16 residues. The CDR3 region is CASSLVGGRITDTQSF. Written as DNA, the CDR3 is TGTGCCAGCAGCTTAGTAGGCGGGCGGATCACAGATACGCAGTCTTTT.

The table lists this clonotype with many counts. This chain joins TRBV20-1 and TRBJ2-5, with D perhaps TRBD2 (6 bases). The CDR3 spans 14 residues. The germline CDR1 and CDR2 sequences are DFQATT and SNEGSKA (reference sequence). V dropped 0 bases and J dropped 8 bases, with 16 bases sitting between them. In DNA form, the CDR3 reads TGCAGTGCTAGAGACGGGACTGCCCGTGGAACCCAGTACTTC. It is translated as CSARDGTARGTQYF.

This clonotype was observed at least ten times. The chain recombines TRBV12-3 or TRBV12-4 with TRBJ2-2; either TRBD1 or TRBD2 may supply D (6 bases each). Trimming took 7 bases from V and 4 from J, leaving 13 bases between them. The CDR3 consists of 14 residues. CDR3 sequence reads: CASKGGGLTGELFF. CDR3 nucleotide sequence: TGTGCCAGCAAAGGGGGAGGACTCACCGGGGAGCTGTTTTTT.

The chain is built from TRBV30 and TRBJ1-1; possibly TRBD1 for D (6 bases). V shed 1 base and J shed 0 bases, with 15 bases lying between them. Germline assignment: CDR1 GTSNPN and CDR2 SVGIG (reference sequence). The CDR3 length is 16 residues. CDR3 coding DNA: TGTGCCTGGAGTGACGGACAGACAATCATGAACACTGAAGCTTTCTTT. Protein sequence: CAWSDGQTIMNTEAFF.

This clonotype was counted between two and nine times. The chain is built from TRBV12-3 or TRBV12-4 and TRBJ2-2; D is ambiguous. CDR3 length: 16 amino acids. The ends were cut back, 6 bases at V and 0 bases at J, with 14 bases in the middle. The CDR3 DNA sequence: TGTGCCAGCAGCGGTTACAGCCAACCGAACACCGGGGAGCTGTTTTTT. This codes for CASSGYSQPNTGELFF.

This chain joins TRBV14 and TRBJ2-7; tentatively, D is TRBD1 or TRBD2 (7 bases each). Germline CDR1 is SGHDN and CDR2 is FVKESK. The CDR3 covers 11 residues. V was trimmed by 11 bases and J by 6 bases, leaving 14 bases between them. CDR3 region: CAPRGGLEQYF. The CDR3 coding sequence is TGTGCCCCCAGGGGGGGCCTCGAGCAGTACTTC.

This clonotype was detected only a few times. The chain joins TRBV5-1 to TRBJ2-1; the D is unclear. The CDR3 runs to 15 residues. Germline V lookup: CDR1 SGHRS, CDR2 YFSETQ. Between the trimmed V and J ends, which lost 0 bases and 6 bases, there was a span of 13 bases. CDR3 sequence reads: CASSLAGPLSNEQFF. The DNA for the CDR3 is TGCGCCAGCAGCTTGGCCGGACCCCTGAGCAATGAGCAGTTCTTC. The variable domain in full, with the rest retrieved from reference TRBV5-1 and TRBJ2-1, is KAGVTQTPRYLIKTRGQQVTLSCSPISGHRSVSWYQQTPGQGLQFLFEYFSETQRNKGNFPGRFSGRQFSNSRSEMNVSTLELGDSALYLCASSLAGPLSNEQFFGPGTRLTVL.

In this sample, this clonotype turned up a few times. V is TRBV20-1 and J is TRBJ2-5, with D perhaps TRBD1 or TRBD2 (6 bases each). V lost 5 bases, J lost 4 bases, and 20 bases lay in between. The CDR3 is 15 residues long. Germline V gene lookup returns CDR1 DFQATT and CDR2 SNEGSKA (reference sequence). CDR3 in DNA: TGCAGTGCTTGGGGAATTAAAAGGGGGGCAGAGACCCAGTACTTC. Residues: CSAWGIKRGAETQYF.

This clonotype was recorded many times. The CDR3 loop is CATSRAYTLNYGYTF. DNA of the CDR3: TGTGCCACCAGCAGAGCGTACACCCTTAACTATGGCTACACCTTC. The chain couples TRBV15 to TRBJ1-2; D remains unclear. This CDR3 spans 15 amino acids. The germline V gene encodes CDR1 LNHNV and CDR2 YYDKDF (reference sequence). V was clipped by 1 base and J by 1 base, with 10 bases between them.

This chain uses TRBV9 with TRBJ2-3; TRBD2 might be the D (5 bases). The germline V and J ends were trimmed by 2 bases and 3 bases, with 10 bases remaining between them. The CDR3 covers 14 residues. CDR1 and CDR2 (germline): SGDLS, YYNGEE. CDR3 in amino acids: CASSVRAGTDTQYF. The CDR3, as DNA: TGTGCCAGCAGCGTTCGCGCGGGTACAGATACGCAGTATTTT.

This clonotype was counted a few times. This sequence joins TRBV12-3 or TRBV12-4 and TRBJ2-7, with D possibly TRBD1 on 5 matching bases. V was cut by 0 bases and J by 7 bases, with 13 bases left in between. The CDR3 is made up of 14 amino acids. CDR3 sequence reads: CASSLAGPLREQYF. In DNA, the CDR3 is TGTGCCAGCAGTTTAGCGGGGCCCCTTAGGGAGCAGTACTTC.

This clonotype was seen a few times. The V call is TRBV28, the J call TRBJ2-7; 10 nucleotides agree with TRBD2. Trimming cost V 6 bases and J 6 bases; bases outside gene matches: 8. CDR1 and CDR2 (germline): MDHEN, SYDVKM. CDR3 length: 14 amino acids. The CDR3 protein is CASRTLAGVSEQYF. The CDR3 DNA reads as TGTGCCAGCAGGACGCTAGCGGGAGTTTCCGAGCAGTACTTC.

The gene calls are TRBV12-3 or TRBV12-4 and TRBJ2-1; 7 nucleotides agree with TRBD1. The V segment lost 2 bases and the J segment 8 bases; nucleotides outside the gene matches: 6. CDR3 length: 14 amino acids. The CDR3: CASSLRQGVDEQFF. Written as DNA, the CDR3 is TGTGCCAGCAGTTTACGGCAGGGGGTCGATGAGCAGTTCTTC.

This clonotype occurred a few times. The chain is built from TRBV4-2 and TRBJ1-2; TRBD1 matches at 7 bases. The CDR3 spans 14 residues. CDR1 is LGHNA, CDR2 YNFKEQ, per germline. V lost 4 bases to trimming and J lost 4 bases; unmatched junction nucleotides: 6. CDR3 sequence (DNA): TGTGCCAGCAGCCCTGGACAGGTGGGCTATGGCTACACCTTC. It translates to CASSPGQVGYGYTF.

This chain connects TRBV20-1 to TRBJ1-6, with 8 bases lining up with TRBD1. V gave up 6 bases and J gave up 5 bases; unmatched junction bases: 3. CDR3 length: 13 amino acids. The germline V gene has CDR1 DFQATT and CDR2 SNEGSKA (reference sequence). The CDR3 protein is CSAPGQDNSPLHF. CDR3 DNA sequence: TGCAGTGCCCCGGGACAGGATAATTCACCCCTCCACTTT.

This clonotype turned up a few times. The J gene is TRBJ2-7, the V gene TRBV28, with 7 bases fitting TRBD2. The CDR3 runs 15 residues. With 3 bases clipped from V and 2 bases from J, the junction kept 7 bases outside the gene matches. Per germline, CDR1 MDHEN and CDR2 SYDVKM. The CDR3 region has the DNA TGTGCCAGCAGTTTTGGGGCGGGAGTTCCCTACGAGCAGTACTTC. It encodes CASSFGAGVPYEQYF.